The 25 T cell receptor beta chains presented below share a single source sample, sequenced in a study of beta chain features in type 1 diabetes (dated by TCRdb to 2017 to 2018). Beyond this particular receptor, the publication reports: In all four CD4+ subsets, TCRB CDR3 length was moderately but significantly shorter in type 1 diabetes patients.

Antigen specificity for these receptors is unknown. Receptor amplification or capture employed the immunoSEQ multiplex PCR assay. The entire isolated RNA was reverse transcribed using the High Capacity cDNA Reverse Transcription Kit, and thus expressed TCRB transcripts were sequenced. The table was pulled from immuneACCESS by TCRdb, which kept in-frame rearrangements only. Such tables lose some clones; where checked, under half of the loss comes from unresolved V genes, and the rest has no known cause. The sample table holds roughly 290,000 clones, of which roughly 15% were seen once. Together, the top ten hold 0.015% to 0.019% of the sample. Sequencing used naive CD4+ T cells from blood. Read against the paper, the sample's cell subset or site label means: true naive CD4+ T cells. These receptors came from a man aged 18 to 35 with type 1 diabetes.

V usage is TRBV6-6 and J usage is TRBJ2-5; 10 nucleotides line up with TRBD2. Germline CDR1 is MNHNY and CDR2 is SVGAGI (reference sequence). The J segment lost 5 bases and the V segment lost 0 bases, leaving 3 bases of the junction unmatched. The CDR3 extends over 15 amino acids. The CDR3 DNA reads as TGTGCCAGCAGTTACTCGGCACTAGCGGGGGAGACCCAGTACTTC. Protein sequence: CASSYSALAGETQYF.

This sequence joins TRBV29-1 and TRBJ2-1; 9 bases align to TRBD2. The CDR3 contains 14 residues. Per the germline V gene, CDR1 is SQVTM and CDR2 is ANQGSEA. Losses at the gene ends were 8 bases for V and 2 bases for J; bases not matched to a gene: 7. CDR3 sequence (DNA): TGCAGCACAGTAGCGGGAGCTCCCTACAATGAGCAGTTCTTC. It translates to CSTVAGAPYNEQFF.

V gene TRBV25-1 combines with J gene TRBJ1-2; 7 bases agree with TRBD1. With V trimmed by 2 bases and J by 4 bases, 10 bases remained unmatched. The CDR3 is 16 amino acids. Per the germline V gene, CDR1 is MGHDK and CDR2 is SYGVNS. The CDR3 DNA follows: TGTGCCAGCAGTGAAAAGGGGGGACAGCCTCGCTATGGCTACACCTTC. Its translation is CASSEKGGQPRYGYTF.

In this sample, this clone turned up a few times. The V and J genes are TRBV2 and TRBJ2-5; D may be TRBD2 (6 bases). The V gene lost 11 bases and the J gene lost 5 bases, with 9 bases spanning the gap. This CDR3 has 10 residues. CDR1 and CDR2 (germline): SNHLY, FYNNEI. The CDR3 reads CACREETQYF. The CDR3 DNA is TGTGCCTGCCGGGAGGAGACCCAGTACTTC.

J is TRBJ1-2 and V is TRBV29-1; the D is unclear. The CDR3 has 13 amino acids. Trimming left V 3 bases short and J 5 bases short, with 13 bases between. Germline V gene lookup returns CDR1 SQVTM and CDR2 ANQGSEA. In nucleotides, the CDR3 is TGCAGCGTTGAGCGGGCAGGATCATATGGCTACACCTTC. Translation gives CSVERAGSYGYTF. Combining the CDR3 with reference TRBV29-1 and TRBJ1-2 gives the whole variable domain SAVISQKPSRDICQRGTSLTIQCQVDSQVTMMFWYRQQPGQSLTLIATANQGSEATYESGFVIDKFPISRPNLTFSTLTVSNMSPEDSSIYLCSVERAGSYGYTFGSGTRLTVV.

Concerning this clone itself: The same CDR3 is also encoded by other DNA sequences in this sample. V and J are TRBV29-1 and TRBJ1-1; D is unclear. This CDR3 region has 13 residues. Germline V gene sequence: CDR1 SQVTM, CDR2 ANQGSEA. The ends were cut back, 4 bases at V and 0 bases at J, with 9 bases in the middle. The CDR3 spells CSVGRVMNTEAFF. CDR3 in DNA: TGCAGCGTTGGACGGGTTATGAACACTGAAGCTTTCTTT. The full variable domain, completed using reference TRBV29-1 and TRBJ1-1, is SAVISQKPSRDICQRGTSLTIQCQVDSQVTMMFWYRQQPGQSLTLIATANQGSEATYESGFVIDKFPISRPNLTFSTLTVSNMSPEDSSIYLCSVGRVMNTEAFFGQGTRLTVV.

V usage is TRBV30 and J usage is TRBJ2-7; D might be TRBD2 (5 bases). CDR3 size: 13 residues. V was shortened by 0 bases and J by 3 bases, with 9 bases between the two germline ends. The germline gives CDR1 GTSNPN, CDR2 SVGIG (reference sequence). CDR3 sequence reads: CAWSVASYYEQYF. The CDR3 region has the DNA TGTGCCTGGAGTGTAGCTAGCTACTACGAGCAGTACTTC. The variable domain in full, with the rest retrieved from reference TRBV30 and TRBJ2-7, is SQTIHQWPATLVQPVGSPLSLECTVEGTSNPNLYWYRQAAGRGLQLLFYSVGIGQISSEVPQNLSASRPQDRQFILSSKKLLLSDSGFYLCAWSVASYYEQYFGPGTRLTVT.

The rearrangement joins TRBV18 to TRBJ1-1; D uncertain. V was pared by 3 bases and J by 7 bases, with 9 bases between. Germline V lookup: CDR1 KGHSH, CDR2 LQKENI. This CDR3 is 12 amino acids long. DNA of the CDR3: TGTGCCAGCTCACCGAATACAAATGAAGCTTTCTTT. This sequence encodes CASSPNTNEAFF.

This clone has a handful of counts. At the DNA level, this CDR3 is encoded by other sequences in the same sample as well. The J gene is TRBJ2-7, the V gene TRBV30; the D gene is possibly TRBD2 (5 bases). Between the trimmed V and J ends, which lost 2 bases and 1 base, there was a span of 6 bases. The V gene's germline CDR1 is GTSNPN and CDR2 SVGIG (reference sequence). This CDR3 has 12 amino acids. As DNA, the CDR3 is TGTGCCTGGAGTCGGGGTTCCTACGAGCAGTACTTC. It yields the protein CAWSRGSYEQYF.

This chain uses TRBV19 with TRBJ1-5, with D tentatively TRBD1 (6 bases). The V gene lost 7 bases and the J gene lost 2 bases, with 15 bases spanning the gap. The CDR3 is 15 amino acids. CDR1 and CDR2 from the germline V gene are LNHDA and SQIVND (reference sequence). Here the CDR3 DNA reads TGTGCCAGTATCCAAGGGGGATGGGGCAATCAGCCCCAGCATTTT. Its protein is CASIQGGWGNQPQHF.

This clone was detected only a few times. V usage is TRBV19 and J usage is TRBJ2-7; D uncertain. The V gene lost 6 bases and the J gene lost 2 bases, with 11 bases spanning the gap. The CDR3 covers 13 residues. CDR1 and CDR2 from the germline V gene are LNHDA and SQIVND (reference sequence). CDR3 nucleotides: TGTGCCAGTAGAGGAGACTTTACCTACGAGCAGTACTTC. It specifies CASRGDFTYEQYF.

The J gene is TRBJ1-1, the V gene TRBV2, with D possibly TRBD1 on 5 matching bases. Looked up from germline, CDR1 is SNHLY and CDR2 is FYNNEI. Trimming took off 6 bases at V and 5 bases at J, with 16 bases between the two ends. The CDR3 contains 14 residues. The CDR3 region has the DNA TGTGCCAGCAGCCCCGGGACTGATTTGACTGAAGCTTTCTTT. It specifies CASSPGTDLTEAFF.

This rearrangement joins TRBV19 to TRBJ2-3; D is possibly TRBD2 (6 bases). V was trimmed by 5 bases and J by 1 base, leaving 16 bases between them. Germline V gene data show CDR1 as LNHDA and CDR2 as SQIVND (reference sequence). This CDR3 contains 16 residues. CDR3 sequence: CASSPPAGLGTDTQYF. In DNA form, the CDR3 reads TGTGCCAGTAGTCCTCCAGCGGGTCTAGGCACAGATACGCAGTATTTT.

This clone occurred a few times. The rearrangement joins TRBV7-2 to TRBJ2-5; D perhaps matches TRBD2 (6 bases). Germline CDR1 reads SGHTA; CDR2 reads FQGNSA. V was clipped by 6 bases and J by 10 bases, with 18 bases between them. There are 13 residues in the CDR3. CDR3: CASRGQRDGGQYF. The CDR3 coding sequence is TGTGCCAGCAGGGGCCAGAGAGACGGGGGCCAGTACTTC.

The gene calls are TRBV9 and TRBJ2-3; the match to TRBD2 covers 9 bases. V trimming: 3 bases; J trimming: 2 bases; junction bases outside the gene matches: 1. The length of the CDR3 is 14 residues. Germline CDR1 is SGDLS and CDR2 is YYNGEE. CDR3 sequence reads: CASSASGATDTQYF. CDR3 DNA sequence: TGTGCCAGCAGCGCTAGCGGGGCCACAGATACGCAGTATTTT.

V is TRBV19 and J is TRBJ2-5, with D possibly being TRBD2 (5 bases). The length of the CDR3 is 14 residues. Germline V lookup: CDR1 LNHDA, CDR2 SQIVND (reference sequence). V lost 3 bases and J lost 1, with 9 bases in between. The CDR3, as DNA: TGTGCCAGTAGTATTACGGCGGGCCAAGAGACCCAGTACTTC. The encoded protein is CASSITAGQETQYF.

The rearrangement joins TRBV11-3 to TRBJ2-1; no clear D. The V end was cut by 6 bases, the J end by 5 bases, with 14 bases between. The CDR3 runs to 14 residues. The germline V gene encodes CDR1 SGHNT and CDR2 YENEEA. CDR3 bases: TGTGCCAGCAGTCGCAGTTGGTCAAACAATGAGCAGTTCTTC. Its protein is CASSRSWSNNEQFF.

The chain has TRBV2 and TRBJ2-7; TRBD1 aligns across 10 bases. Trimming at V came to 7 bases and at J to 2 bases, leaving 5 bases not matched to a gene. This CDR3 is 14 amino acids long. Germline CDR1 SNHLY, CDR2 FYNNEI. This chain's CDR3 is CASNPGQGPYEQYF. Here the CDR3 DNA reads TGTGCCAGCAATCCGGGACAGGGGCCCTACGAGCAGTACTTC.

This chain connects TRBV18 to TRBJ2-7; 8 bases match TRBD2. Germline V gene data show CDR1 as KGHSH and CDR2 as LQKENI. CDR3 size: 15 residues. V was clipped by 3 bases and J by 6 bases; unmatched bases: 10. The CDR3 protein is CASSPVPSAGGEQYF. CDR3 DNA: TGTGCCAGCTCACCCGTGCCGTCCGCGGGAGGCGAGCAGTACTTC.

The chain combines TRBV9 with TRBJ2-2; D is ambiguous. This CDR3 comprises 13 residues. V lost 0 bases and J lost 4, with 4 bases in between. The germline gives CDR1 SGDLS, CDR2 YYNGEE. CDR3 nucleotides: TGTGCCAGCAGCGTAGACAGCACCGGGGAGCTGTTTTTT. It codes for CASSVDSTGELFF.

This chain uses TRBV19 with TRBJ2-5; D might be TRBD2 (6 bases). Germline V gene sequence: CDR1 LNHDA, CDR2 SQIVND (reference sequence). The CDR3 consists of 13 residues. The V end lost 3 bases, the J end lost 1 base, and 6 bases lay between the germline ends. The CDR3 coding sequence is TGTGCCAGTAGTATCGGGGGCCAAGAGACCCAGTACTTC. Its protein product is CASSIGGQETQYF.

This clone was observed a handful of times. The V gene is TRBV25-1, the J gene TRBJ2-7; TRBD2 is a possible D gene (7 bases). CDR3 length equals 13 residues. Germline V CDR1 and CDR2: MGHDK, SYGVNS. Deletions cut 6 bases from V and 7 bases from J, with 16 bases between. The DNA for the CDR3 is TGTGCCAGCAGGTTTGCGGGGGCTGGGGAGCAGTACTTC. As protein: CASRFAGAGEQYF.

V usage is TRBV2 and J usage is TRBJ2-1, with 12 positions matching TRBD1. The V gene end was trimmed by 7 bases and the J gene end by 6 bases; junction bases not matched to a gene: 4. The CDR3 contains 14 residues. Germline V lookup: CDR1 SNHLY, CDR2 FYNNEI. CDR3 coding DNA: TGTGCCAGCAACTGGGACAGGGGGCTCAATGAGCAGTTCTTC. Translated, it gives CASNWDRGLNEQFF.

This clone was seen a few times. This chain joins TRBV30 and TRBJ2-7, with 8 bases lining up with TRBD2. CDR3 length: 12 residues. Trimming took 3 bases from V and 5 from J; bases not matched to a gene: 3. Germline CDR1 and CDR2: GTSNPN and SVGIG (reference sequence). This chain's CDR3 is CAWSRGGNEQYF. DNA of the CDR3: TGTGCCTGGAGCCGGGGGGGGAACGAGCAGTACTTC. Variable domain in full (rest from reference TRBV30 and TRBJ2-7): SQTIHQWPATLVQPVGSPLSLECTVEGTSNPNLYWYRQAAGRGLQLLFYSVGIGQISSEVPQNLSASRPQDRQFILSSKKLLLSDSGFYLCAWSRGGNEQYFGPGTRLTVT.

The chain uses TRBV18 and TRBJ1-2; 9 bases align to TRBD1. Germline assignment: CDR1 KGHSH and CDR2 LQKENI. The V gene end was trimmed by 0 bases and the J gene end by 7 bases; junction bases not matched to a gene: 6. The length of the CDR3 is 15 residues. The CDR3 region is CASSPPVGTGLGYTF. DNA for the CDR3: TGTGCCAGCTCACCACCGGTCGGGACAGGGCTTGGCTACACCTTC.